A selection of T cell receptor beta chains follows, all from one sample in a study of cytomegalovirus exposure and HLA in healthy donors. The assay was immunoSEQ multiplex PCR, and TCRdb's table has in-frame clones only and misses some. The repertoire includes 50,000 to 75,000 clones, 83% of them detected once, and under 2% sits in the top ten. Input material: PBMCs. These receptors were taken from a human donor in good health. Both conserved end residues are part of each CDR3. D genes are given only for firm matches. Clone size is given for some rows only: seen once, a few or many times, or a class if the clone is expanded.

clone size	D gene	CDR3 length	V gene	J gene	CDR3 protein	CDR3 DNA
.	.	15	TRBV4-1	TRBJ1-1	CASSQLQQVNTEAFF	TGCGCCAGCAGCCAACTTCAACAGGTGAACACTGAAGCTTTCTTT
.	.	16	TRBV13	TRBJ2-3	CASSLVGGAVTDTQYF	TGTGCCAGCAGCTTAGTGGGCGGGGCTGTCACAGATACGCAGTATTTT
.	TRBD1	15	TRBV5-4	TRBJ1-4	CASSLEGTENEKLFF	TGTGCCAGCAGCTTGGAGGGGACAGAGAATGAAAAACTGTTTTTT
.	TRBD1	16	TRBV7-2	TRBJ1-5	CASSPTGGARNQPQHF	TGTGCCAGCAGCCCCACAGGGGGCGCGAGGAATCAGCCCCAGCATTTT
.	.	15	TRBV19	TRBJ2-5	CASSIGLTGSETQYF	TGTGCCAGTAGTATAGGTCTTACAGGGTCGGAGACCCAGTACTTC
.	TRBD1	15	TRBV4-3	TRBJ2-2	CASSNRDREAGELFF	TGCGCCAGCAGTAACCGGGACAGGGAGGCCGGGGAGCTGTTTTTT
once	TRBD1	15	TRBV29-1	TRBJ2-7	CSVISRDRGSHEQYF	TGCAGCGTAATCAGCCGGGACAGGGGGTCGCACGAGCAGTACTTC
once	TRBD1	16	TRBV5-1	TRBJ2-3	CASSPTTGGITDTQYF	TGCGCCAGCAGCCCCACCACAGGGGGAATCACAGATACGCAGTATTTT
.	TRBD1	15	TRBV5-6	TRBJ1-2	CASGFSGTGSLGYTF	TGTGCCAGCGGTTTTTCCGGGACAGGGTCTCTCGGCTACACCTTC
once	.	15	TRBV7-2	TRBJ2-1	CASSLALGLRIEQFF	TGTGCCAGCAGCTTAGCTCTGGGGCTACGGATTGAGCAGTTCTTC
.	.	14	TRBV6-5	TRBJ2-1	CASGRGVWRAEQFF	TGTGCCAGCGGCAGGGGGGTTTGGCGTGCTGAGCAGTTCTTC
.	.	14	TRBV7-9	TRBJ2-6	CASSYGFGANVLTF	TGTGCCAGCAGCTACGGGTTTGGGGCCAACGTCCTGACTTTC
.	.	16	TRBV2	TRBJ2-2	CASSEIWGRGAGELFF	TGTGCCAGCAGTGAAATTTGGGGGCGCGGAGCCGGGGAGCTGTTTTTT
.	.	13	TRBV5-1	TRBJ2-5	CASSRGIRETQYF	TGCGCCAGCAGCCGAGGGATCAGAGAGACCCAGTACTTC
once	.	16	TRBV6-5	TRBJ1-3	CASSYSGGSSGNTIYF	TGTGCCAGCAGTTACTCTGGTGGGAGCTCTGGAAACACCATATATTTT
few	TRBD2	16	TRBV9	TRBJ2-5	CASSLGLADVQETQYF	TGTGCCAGCAGCTTGGGACTAGCGGACGTTCAAGAGACCCAGTACTTC
.	.	13	TRBV19	TRBJ1-5	CASSMEGPSRQHF	TGTGCCAGTAGTATGGAGGGTCCTTCGCGCCAGCATTTT
.	TRBD1	15	TRBV4-1	TRBJ2-3	CASSHIQGSTDTQYF	TGCGCCAGCAGCCACATACAGGGGAGTACAGATACGCAGTATTTT
.	.	15	TRBV5-1	TRBJ1-3	CASSLDRHSGNTIYF	TGCGCCAGCAGCTTAGACAGGCACTCTGGAAACACCATATATTTT
.	.	17	TRBV5-6	TRBJ2-3	CASSFISREPNTDTQYF	TGTGCCAGCAGCTTCATTTCAAGAGAACCAAACACAGATACGCAGTATTTT
.	.	16	TRBV5-6	TRBJ2-5	CASSLGPSVGSGTQYF	TGTGCCAGCAGCTTGGGACCTTCCGTGGGTTCGGGGACCCAGTACTTC
.	.	13	TRBV2	TRBJ2-5	CASKGRQKETQYF	TGTGCCAGCAAAGGACGACAGAAAGAGACCCAGTACTTC
once	.	15	TRBV5-1	TRBJ1-1	CASSPAPRVGTEAFF	TGCGCCAGCAGCCCTGCCCCCCGAGTTGGCACTGAAGCTTTCTTT
.	.	14	TRBV10-3	TRBJ2-7	CAISEGAVSYEQYF	TGTGCCATCAGTGAAGGAGCGGTGTCCTACGAGCAGTACTTC
.	.	13	TRBV10-3	TRBJ2-7	CAISVTVSYEQYF	TGTGCCATCAGTGTGACTGTTTCCTACGAGCAGTACTTC
.	TRBD2	14	TRBV2	TRBJ2-7	CASRGTSNDYEQYF	TGTGCCAGCAGGGGGACTAGTAACGACTACGAGCAGTACTTC
.	.	13	TRBV30	TRBJ2-5	CAWRQIHQETQYF	TGTGCCTGGAGACAGATACACCAAGAGACCCAGTACTTC
.	.	13	TRBV11-3	TRBJ1-1	CASSLSPVTEAFF	TGTGCCAGCAGCTTATCACCGGTGACTGAAGCTTTCTTT
once	.	11	TRBV2	TRBJ1-2	CASNNLLGYTF	TGTGCCAGCAACAACCTCCTTGGCTACACCTTC
once	TRBD1	13	TRBV25-1	TRBJ1-6	CASAQGANSPLHF	TGTGCCAGCGCACAGGGGGCGAATTCACCCCTCCACTTT
few	TRBD1	15	TRBV14	TRBJ2-7	CASSQPDRAAYEQYF	TGTGCCAGCAGCCAGCCTGACAGGGCGGCCTACGAGCAGTACTTC
.	.	20	TRBV29-1	TRBJ1-2	CSVEWGGVGPRRGDPYGYTF	TGCAGCGTTGAGTGGGGGGGAGTGGGACCCCGTCGAGGCGATCCCTATGGCTACACCTTC
.	TRBD2	17	TRBV5-1	TRBJ2-1	CASSPRSGRAVDNEQFF	TGCGCCAGCAGCCCCCGTAGCGGGAGGGCAGTGGACAATGAGCAGTTCTTC
.	TRBD2	16	TRBV5-1	TRBJ2-1	CASRPPTSGPYNEQFF	TGCGCCAGCAGACCCCCTACTAGCGGCCCCTACAATGAGCAGTTCTTC
.	.	13	TRBV4-1	TRBJ2-5	CASSQALRETQYF	TGCGCCAGCAGCCAAGCTTTGAGGGAGACCCAGTACTTC
few	.	14	TRBV10-1	TRBJ2-1	CASSLSGSYNEQFF	TGCGCCAGCAGTCTTAGCGGCTCCTACAATGAGCAGTTCTTC
.	TRBD1	14	TRBV29-1	TRBJ1-2	CSGTGRLTNYGYTF	TGCAGCGGGACAGGGAGACTAACTAACTATGGCTACACCTTC
.	.	13	TRBV21-1	TRBJ1-1	CASRGDREDEAFF	TGTGCCAGCAGGGGGGACAGGGAGGATGAAGCTTTCTTT